The following is a TCR beta chain sequence with its context. Its target is not known. Sequenced by immunoSEQ multiplex PCR; TCRdb stores in-frame clones only, minus some. The sample includes about 53,000 clones, approximately 83% of them seen just once. This CDR3 comprises 15 residues. CDR1 is SEHNR and CDR2 is FQNEAQ in the germline V gene (reference sequence). Trimming cost V 1 base and J 0 bases, with 10 bases left between them. These data belong to a study of T cells in localized non-small cell lung cancer. Study results and limitations: Adjacent uninvolved lung tissue had the highest T cell clonality, exceeding tumor.

The genes are TRBV7-9 and TRBJ2-7; maybe TRBD1 (6 bases). Sequenced here: peripheral blood mononuclear cells, sampled before any cancer treatment. The TCR originated in a man aged 40 to 70 with stage III lung adenocarcinoma. CDR3 region: CASSLEGHPSYEQYF. In nucleotides, the CDR3 is TGTGCCAGCAGCTTAGAGGGACATCCCTCCTACGAGCAGTACTTC.